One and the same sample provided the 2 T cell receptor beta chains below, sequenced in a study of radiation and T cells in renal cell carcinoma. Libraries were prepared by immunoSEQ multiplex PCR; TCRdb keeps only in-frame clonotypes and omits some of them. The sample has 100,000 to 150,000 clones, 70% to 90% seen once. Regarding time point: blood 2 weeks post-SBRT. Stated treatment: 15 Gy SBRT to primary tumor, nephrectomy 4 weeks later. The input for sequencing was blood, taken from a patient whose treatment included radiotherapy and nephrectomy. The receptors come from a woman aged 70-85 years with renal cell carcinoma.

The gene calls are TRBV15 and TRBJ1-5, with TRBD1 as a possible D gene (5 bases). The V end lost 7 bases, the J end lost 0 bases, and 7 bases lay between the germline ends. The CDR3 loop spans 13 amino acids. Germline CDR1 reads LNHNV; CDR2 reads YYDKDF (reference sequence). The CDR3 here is CATKGDSNQPQHF. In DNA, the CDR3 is TGTGCCACCAAAGGGGATAGCAATCAGCCCCAGCATTTT.

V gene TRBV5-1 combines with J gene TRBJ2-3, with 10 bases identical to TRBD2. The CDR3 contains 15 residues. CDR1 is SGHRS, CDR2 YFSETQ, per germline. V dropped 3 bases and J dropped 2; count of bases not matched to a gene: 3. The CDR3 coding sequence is TGCGCCAGCAGCTCTGGACTAGCGGCCACAGATACGCAGTATTTT. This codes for CASSSGLAATDTQYF. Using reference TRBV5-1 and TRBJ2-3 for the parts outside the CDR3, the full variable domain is KAGVTQTPRYLIKTRGQQVTLSCSPISGHRSVSWYQQTPGQGLQFLFEYFSETQRNKGNFPGRFSGRQFSNSRSEMNVSTLELGDSALYLCASSSGLAATDTQYFGPGTRLTVL.